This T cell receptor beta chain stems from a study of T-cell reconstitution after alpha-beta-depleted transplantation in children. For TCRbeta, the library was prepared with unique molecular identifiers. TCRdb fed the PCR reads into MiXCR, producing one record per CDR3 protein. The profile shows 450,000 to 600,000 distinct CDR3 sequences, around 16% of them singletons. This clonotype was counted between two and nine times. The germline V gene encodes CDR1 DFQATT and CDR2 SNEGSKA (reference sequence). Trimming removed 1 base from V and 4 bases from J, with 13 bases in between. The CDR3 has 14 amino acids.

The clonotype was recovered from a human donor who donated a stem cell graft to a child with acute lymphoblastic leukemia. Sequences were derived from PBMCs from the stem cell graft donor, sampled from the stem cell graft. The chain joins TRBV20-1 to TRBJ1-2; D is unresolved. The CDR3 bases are TGCAGTGCTAGAGGGCGGGCGGTCCTCTATGGCTACACCTTC. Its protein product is CSARGRAVLYGYTF.